These 15 T cell receptor beta chains were all obtained from the same sample, sequenced in a study of PD-1 blockade in classical Hodgkin lymphoma. Some clones are missing from TCRdb's copy, which holds only in-frame ones; the method was immunoSEQ multiplex PCR. Of about 110,000 clones in the sample, roughly 87% were seen once. Brentuximab vedotin exposure varied, and every patient relapsed after autologous stem cell transplantation. The specimen comprised peripheral blood mononuclear cells (PBMCs), sampled before the second cycle of nivolumab. Receptors were obtained from a human donor with classical Hodgkin lymphoma.

This clone was detected once. CDR3 amino acids: CASSMGLAFNEQFF. In DNA, the CDR3 is TGTGCCAGCAGCATGGGACTAGCATTCAATGAGCAGTTCTTC. This chain links TRBV7-9 with TRBJ2-1; TRBD2 matches at 9 bases. The CDR3 is 14 amino acids. Unmatched junction bases numbered 5, after V lost 5 bases and J lost 6 bases. CDR1 is SEHNR and CDR2 is FQNEAQ in the germline V gene (reference sequence).

DNA of the CDR3: TGTGCCAGCAGCGTAGTAGGGGGGCCTACCTACGAGCAGTACTTC. Translation gives CASSVVGGPTYEQYF. The chain couples TRBV9 to TRBJ2-7; possibly TRBD1 or TRBD2 for D (6 bases each). Germline V gene lookup returns CDR1 SGDLS and CDR2 YYNGEE. The CDR3 has 15 amino acids. The V end was cut by 0 bases, the J end by 2 bases, with 12 bases between.

J is TRBJ2-5 and V is TRBV5-1, with D possibly matching TRBD1 (6 bases). The germline V gene encodes CDR1 SGHRS and CDR2 YFSETQ. Trimming took off 5 bases at V and 7 bases at J, with 15 bases between the two ends. The CDR3 runs to 13 residues. CDR3 nucleotides: TGCGCCAGCAGTCTGGCCGGCAGGGGGACCCAGTACTTC. It translates to CASSLAGRGTQYF.

V and J are TRBV7-2 and TRBJ1-5, with D possibly TRBD1 on 6 matching bases. Trimming removed 0 bases at V and 7 bases at J, with 13 bases between. The length of the CDR3 is 15 residues. The germline V gene encodes CDR1 SGHTA and CDR2 FQGNSA. This CDR3 reads CASSLAFGGQQPQHF. The CDR3 nucleotides read TGTGCCAGCAGCTTAGCGTTTGGGGGGCAACAGCCCCAGCATTTT. Full variable domain (missing parts from reference TRBV7-2 and TRBJ1-5): GAGVSQSPSNKVTEKGKDVELRCDPISGHTALYWYRQSLGQGLEFLIYFQGNSAPDKSGLPSDRFSAERTGGSVSTLTIQRTQQEDSAVYLCASSLAFGGQQPQHFGDGTRLSIL.

The rearrangement uses TRBV10-1 and TRBJ2-7, with D perhaps matching TRBD1 or TRBD2 (5 bases each). Germline V gives CDR1 WNHNN, CDR2 SYGVQD (reference sequence). Trimming cost V 6 bases and J 2 bases, with 20 bases left between them. This CDR3 region has 16 residues. The CDR3, as DNA: TGCGCCAGCAGAGTCAACCGGGACCGGGACCCCTACGAGCAGTACTTC. Its protein product is CASRVNRDRDPYEQYF.

The V gene is TRBV5-4, the J gene TRBJ1-1, with D possibly matching TRBD1 (6 bases). The CDR3 spans 16 residues. Germline lookup yields CDR1 SGHNT and CDR2 YYREEE (reference sequence). The ends were cut back, 0 bases at V and 1 base at J, with 13 bases in the middle. CDR3 in DNA: TGTGCCAGCAGCTTGGGGGGGCGCGGGGAGAACACTGAAGCTTTCTTT. The encoded protein is CASSLGGRGENTEAFF.

The chain has TRBV28 and TRBJ1-5; a weak D match, TRBD1 (6 bases). The CDR3 contains 15 residues. Trimming left V 8 bases short and J 2 bases short, with 16 bases between. Looked up from germline, CDR1 is MDHEN and CDR2 is SYDVKM. CDR3 protein: CASHTQGWRNQPQHF. CDR3 DNA sequence: TGTGCCAGCCACACACAGGGCTGGCGCAATCAGCCCCAGCATTTT. Supplemented by reference TRBV28 and TRBJ1-5, the full variable domain reads DVKVTQSSRYLVKRTGEKVFLECVQDMDHENMFWYRQDPGLGLRLIYFSYDVKMKEKGDIPEGYSVSREKKERFSLILESASTNQTSMYLCASHTQGWRNQPQHFGDGTRLSIL.

The chain couples TRBV6-5 to TRBJ1-2; TRBD1 is a possible D gene (6 bases). Germline V gives CDR1 MNHEY, CDR2 SVGAGI. CDR3 size: 14 residues. V was pared by 2 bases and J by 5 bases, with 12 bases between. This chain's CDR3 is CASSYARDNYGYTF. CDR3 DNA sequence: TGTGCCAGCAGTTACGCCAGGGACAATTATGGCTACACCTTC.

This chain links TRBV5-1 with TRBJ2-2; 7 bases line up with TRBD2. The CDR3 totals 14 residues. Germline CDR1 is SGHRS and CDR2 is YFSETQ. V gave up 0 bases and J gave up 4 bases; unmatched junction bases: 0. The DNA of the CDR3 is TGCGCCAGCAGCTTGGGCGGGAGCACCGGGGAGCTGTTTTTT. It yields the protein CASSLGGSTGELFF.

CDR3 nucleotide sequence: TGTGCCAGCACCTCAATCCTAGCGGCTACAGATACGCAGTATTTT. As protein: CASTSILAATDTQYF. The chain is built from TRBV6-1 and TRBJ2-3; 7 bases fit TRBD2. This CDR3 has 15 residues. The V and J ends lost 7 bases and 3 bases, in that order; junction bases with no gene match: 10. The germline gives CDR1 MNHNS, CDR2 SASEGT.

On this clone itself: Other DNA sequences in the sample encode the same CDR3. The J gene is TRBJ1-1, the V gene TRBV6-1, with TRBD1 matching 8 bases. Unmatched junction bases numbered 8, after V lost 1 base and J lost 1 base. Germline loops: CDR1 MNHNS, CDR2 SASEGT. The CDR3 consists of 17 residues. CDR3 DNA: TGTGCCAGCAGTGAAGGGGCAGGGGGCGGGCGGAACACTGAAGCTTTCTTT. This gives the protein CASSEGAGGGRNTEAFF.

This clone was recorded only once. The chain has TRBV28 and TRBJ1-5, with TRBD1 matching over 10 bases. Germline lookup yields CDR1 MDHEN and CDR2 SYDVKM. The ends lost 2 bases at V and 0 bases at J; junction bases unmatched: 4. The CDR3 is 17 amino acids. CDR3 in DNA: TGTGCCAGCAGTTTAGGACAGGGGGGGTATAGCAATCAGCCCCAGCATTTT. Translated: CASSLGQGGYSNQPQHF.

For this clone: In the same sample, other DNA sequences code for this CDR3. The V gene is TRBV5-4, the J gene TRBJ2-6; no firm D call. Trimming took 0 bases from V and 0 from J, leaving 4 bases between them. This CDR3 region has 15 residues. Germline CDR1 reads SGHNT; CDR2 reads YYREEE (reference sequence). The CDR3 spells CASSLVGSGANVLTF. CDR3 sequence (DNA): TGTGCCAGCAGCTTGGTTGGCTCTGGGGCCAACGTCCTGACTTTC.

The rearrangement uses TRBV2 and TRBJ2-7, with TRBD1 as a possible D gene (5 bases). Per germline, CDR1 SNHLY and CDR2 FYNNEI. Trimming cost V 9 bases and J 6 bases, with 18 bases left between them. The CDR3 contains 13 residues. The CDR3 here is CASFDSRDGEQYF. The CDR3 DNA reads TGTGCCAGTTTTGACAGCCGCGATGGCGAGCAGTACTTC.

V usage is TRBV27 and J usage is TRBJ1-2, with 9 bases identical to TRBD1. CDR1 is MNHEY, CDR2 SMNVEV, per germline (reference sequence). The CDR3 totals 18 residues. After removal of 3 bases from V and 8 bases from J, the junction contained 19 bases not matched to a gene. CDR3 residues: CASSFLRDREVRASGYTF. DNA of the CDR3: TGTGCCAGCAGTTTTCTCCGGGACAGGGAGGTCCGGGCTTCCGGCTACACCTTC.